These 25 T cell receptor beta chains originate from one sample sequenced in a study of control samples from healthy donors and cancer patients. Repertoires were generated with immunoSEQ multiplex PCR, while TCRdb's copy carries only in-frame clones and drops some. This table holds over 100,000 clones, around 89% found once. Input material: blood. All receptors derive from a woman in her fifties or sixties in good health.

This chain joins TRBV6-5 and TRBJ2-1; D is unclear. The V end was cut by 7 bases, the J end by 3 bases, with 7 bases between. Germline V gene sequence: CDR1 MNHEY, CDR2 SVGAGI. The CDR3 totals 12 residues. The DNA for the CDR3 is TGTGCCAGCAAATCGGTCTACAATGAGCAGTTCTTC. Translation gives CASKSVYNEQFF.

The CDR3 region is CASSRRTGRYSPLHF. In DNA, the CDR3 is TGTGCCAGCAGCCGCCGGACAGGAAGATACTCACCCCTCCACTTT. J is TRBJ1-6 and V is TRBV5-8; TRBD1 agrees at 7 bases. Germline V gives CDR1 SGHTS, CDR2 YDEGEE. The trim removed 4 bases at V and 10 bases at J, leaving 11 bases unmatched. CDR3 length: 15 residues.

The chain couples TRBV29-1 to TRBJ2-5; tentative D call: TRBD1 (6 bases). The V and J ends lost 4 bases and 4 bases respectively, with 19 bases between them. The CDR3 covers 15 residues. Germline CDR1 is SQVTM and CDR2 is ANQGSEA. This CDR3 reads CSVVTHEPGVETQYF. In nucleotides, the CDR3 is TGCAGCGTTGTAACCCACGAACCAGGGGTAGAGACCCAGTACTTC.

The chain joins TRBV11-3 to TRBJ2-1, with D perhaps matching TRBD1 (6 bases). CDR3 size: 14 residues. The germline gives CDR1 SGHNT, CDR2 YENEEA. Trimming pared 1 base from V and 6 bases from J, leaving 10 bases between. The CDR3 loop reads CASSLGGPVNEQFF. Written as DNA, the CDR3 is TGTGCCAGCAGCTTAGGGGGGCCGGTCAATGAGCAGTTCTTC.

The V call is TRBV3-1 (or the pseudogene TRBV3-2), the J call TRBJ2-7; D uncertain. Trimming pared 1 base from V and 2 bases from J, leaving 6 bases between. Germline V CDR1 and CDR2: LGHDT, YNNKEL (reference sequence). The CDR3 has 13 residues. The CDR3 is CASSQGTPYEQYF. In DNA, the CDR3 is TGTGCCAGCAGCCAAGGGACCCCCTACGAGCAGTACTTC.

The V gene is TRBV19, the J gene TRBJ1-2, with D possibly TRBD1 on 6 matching bases. CDR3 size: 15 residues. The germline V and J ends were trimmed by 4 bases and 3 bases, with 15 bases remaining between them. Germline-derived CDR1 and CDR2 are LNHDA and SQIVND (reference sequence). CDR3 sequence: CASSNPGGLDYGYTF. The CDR3 nucleotides read TGTGCCAGTAGTAACCCTGGGGGCCTAGACTATGGCTACACCTTC.

This rearrangement joins TRBV4-3 to TRBJ2-1; TRBD1 agrees at 8 bases. After removal of 0 bases from V and 6 bases from J, the junction contained 10 bases not matched to a gene. This CDR3 contains 17 residues. Germline-derived CDR1 and CDR2 are LGHNA and YSLEER. Here the CDR3 DNA reads TGCGCCAGCAGCCAAGAGGATTGGACAGGGCGCTTCAATGAGCAGTTCTTC. This sequence encodes CASSQEDWTGRFNEQFF.

In nucleotides, the CDR3 is TGTGCCAGCAGCCTACCGTCGGCGGCGGTGGGCACTGAAGCTTTCTTT. Its translation: CASSLPSAAVGTEAFF. This chain joins TRBV7-9 and TRBJ1-1; unclear D gene. The CDR3 contains 16 residues. V was cut by 5 bases and J by 4 bases, with 20 bases left in between. Germline V gene sequence: CDR1 SEHNR, CDR2 FQNEAQ (reference sequence).

The chain employs TRBV4-3 and TRBJ2-1; possible D gene TRBD2, 6 bases. Per germline, CDR1 LGHNA and CDR2 YSLEER. V gave up 0 bases and J gave up 7 bases, with 16 bases separating them. This CDR3 contains 16 residues. The CDR3 here is CASSQETSPRPNEQFF. The CDR3 bases are TGCGCCAGCAGCCAAGAAACTAGCCCCCGCCCGAATGAGCAGTTCTTC.

This chain joins TRBV30 and TRBJ1-1; tentative D call: TRBD1 (5 bases). CDR3 length: 13 residues. Germline V gene sequence: CDR1 GTSNPN, CDR2 SVGIG (reference sequence). Trimming cost V 0 bases and J 4 bases, with 9 bases left between them. The CDR3 nucleotides are TGTGCCTGGAGTGTAGGGGCGGGCACTGAAGCTTTCTTT. It translates to CAWSVGAGTEAFF. Supplemented by reference TRBV30 and TRBJ1-1, the full variable domain reads SQTIHQWPATLVQPVGSPLSLECTVEGTSNPNLYWYRQAAGRGLQLLFYSVGIGQISSEVPQNLSASRPQDRQFILSSKKLLLSDSGFYLCAWSVGAGTEAFFGQGTRLTVV.

The J gene is TRBJ2-2, the V gene TRBV5-1, with TRBD1 matching 7 bases. The junction had 9 bases not matched to a gene; V was cut back by 3 bases and J by 4 bases. Germline CDR1 reads SGHRS; CDR2 reads YFSETQ. This CDR3 spans 16 amino acids. CDR3 sequence (DNA): TGCGCCAGCAGCTGGGTTGACAGGGCGGGCACCGGGGAGCTGTTTTTT. Amino acids: CASSWVDRAGTGELFF.

V usage is TRBV19 and J usage is TRBJ2-1, with no clear D. The CDR3 covers 16 residues. Per germline, CDR1 LNHDA and CDR2 SQIVND (reference sequence). Deletions cut 6 bases from V and 0 bases from J, with 15 bases between. In DNA form, the CDR3 reads TGTGCCAGTAGCGAGAGGACGCCGAGCTCCTACAATGAGCAGTTCTTC. Amino acid sequence: CASSERTPSSYNEQFF.

The chain recombines TRBV11-2 with TRBJ1-2, with D possibly TRBD1 on 5 matching bases. The CDR3 is made up of 13 amino acids. Per germline, CDR1 SGHAT and CDR2 FQNNGV. Trimming left V 6 bases short and J 4 bases short, with 12 bases between. CDR3 bases: TGTGCCAGCAGTGCGGGGGGGGGCTATGGCTACACCTTC. It yields the protein CASSAGGGYGYTF.

The chain links TRBV7-8 to TRBJ2-2, with TRBD2 identical over 11 bases. After removal of 0 bases from V and 4 bases from J, the junction contained 4 bases not matched to a gene. Germline CDR1 and CDR2: SGHVS and FQNEAQ. The CDR3 sequence is 17 residues long. The DNA of the CDR3 is TGTGCCAGCAGCTTAGCAGGCCTAGCGGGAGGCACCGGGGAGCTGTTTTTT. Its protein is CASSLAGLAGGTGELFF.

The chain has TRBV27 and TRBJ1-6, with 8 bases fitting TRBD1. This CDR3 is 14 amino acids long. V gave up 7 bases and J gave up 10 bases; unmatched junction bases: 9. Germline V gene sequence: CDR1 MNHEY, CDR2 SMNVEV (reference sequence). The DNA for the CDR3 is TGTGCCAGCACCCCGGACAGGGTGAGGTCACCCCTCCACTTT. The encoded protein is CASTPDRVRSPLHF.

This chain connects TRBV9 to TRBJ1-6, with TRBD1 matching 9 bases. Trimming took 0 bases from V and 9 from J; bases not matched to a gene: 7. CDR1 is SGDLS and CDR2 is YYNGEE in the germline V gene. The length of the CDR3 is 16 residues. In nucleotides, the CDR3 is TGTGCCAGCAGCGTAGACCCGACAGGGGGGAGTTCACCCCTCCACTTT. It encodes CASSVDPTGGSSPLHF.

V is TRBV7-3 and J is TRBJ2-1; the D gene is possibly TRBD1 (6 bases). This CDR3 contains 16 residues. V lost 0 bases and J 7 bases, leaving 16 bases between the germline ends. CDR1 is SGHTA, CDR2 FQGTGA, per germline. The CDR3 DNA reads as TGTGCCAGCAGCTTAACGGGGACACGAGTAAGGAATGAGCAGTTCTTC. It yields the protein CASSLTGTRVRNEQFF.

The V call is TRBV28, the J call TRBJ1-1, with 10 bases lining up with TRBD1. The germline V gene encodes CDR1 MDHEN and CDR2 SYDVKM. The CDR3 consists of 15 residues. Trimming cost V 6 bases and J 4 bases; bases outside gene matches: 8. The CDR3 bases are TGTGCCAGCAGCACCGACAGGGGGCGGGTCACTGAAGCTTTCTTT. It is translated as CASSTDRGRVTEAFF.

This clone was seen just once. The rearrangement uses TRBV7-9 and TRBJ2-2, with a tentative D call TRBD1 (6 bases). Germline CDR1 is SEHNR and CDR2 is FQNEAQ (reference sequence). The germline V and J ends were trimmed by 2 bases and 0 bases, with 19 bases remaining between them. The CDR3 runs to 19 residues. CDR3 in DNA: TGTGCCAGCAGCTTACCCCCTGGGACACCTCTTGCGAACACCGGGGAGCTGTTTTTT. This translates into CASSLPPGTPLANTGELFF.

This chain links TRBV29-1 with TRBJ1-2; D remains ambiguous. The germline CDR1 and CDR2 sequences are SQVTM and ANQGSEA. V was pared by 2 bases and J by 5 bases, with 12 bases between. The CDR3 consists of 13 residues. CDR3 residues: CSVESGPGYGYTF. The CDR3 region has the DNA TGCAGCGTTGAATCCGGACCGGGATATGGCTACACCTTC.

The rearrangement uses TRBV3-1 (or the pseudogene TRBV3-2) and TRBJ2-7, with D hard to call. Trimming cost V 11 bases and J 5 bases, with 7 bases left between them. The CDR3 runs to 9 residues. The germline CDR1 and CDR2 sequences are LGHDT and YNNKEL (reference sequence). The CDR3 loop is CASTHEQYV. The CDR3, as DNA: TGTGCCTCCACCCACGAGCAGTACGTC.

V and J are TRBV27 and TRBJ2-5; D is unclear. This CDR3 contains 15 residues. Germline CDR1 reads MNHEY; CDR2 reads SMNVEV (reference sequence). Trimming removed 5 bases from V and 6 bases from J, with 19 bases in between. In DNA, the CDR3 is TGTGCCAGCAGTCCGCAAAACAGAGGTGGGAAGACCCAGTACTTC. Protein: CASSPQNRGGKTQYF.

The chain uses TRBV7-3 and TRBJ2-1; 7 bases are a match to TRBD1. Germline loops: CDR1 SGHTA, CDR2 FQGTGA. V dropped 5 bases and J dropped 9; count of bases not matched to a gene: 7. CDR3 length: 13 amino acids. CDR3 residues: CASSTHTGVEQFF. Here the CDR3 DNA reads TGTGCCAGCAGCACCCACACAGGGGTTGAGCAGTTCTTC.

The V gene is TRBV2, the J gene TRBJ2-1; TRBD2 matches at 10 bases. Per the germline V gene, CDR1 is SNHLY and CDR2 is FYNNEI. V shed 1 base and J 6 bases; nucleotides not matched to a gene: 6. The CDR3 length is 16 residues. The CDR3 DNA follows: TGTGCCAGCAGTGAAGAGGCTAGCGGGAGAGGCAATGAGCAGTTCTTC. Translating gives CASSEEASGRGNEQFF.

J is TRBJ1-4 and V is TRBV30; D is perhaps TRBD1 (6 bases). V lost 2 bases to trimming and J lost 8 bases, with 15 bases between them. Germline V gene lookup returns CDR1 GTSNPN and CDR2 SVGIG (reference sequence). The length of the CDR3 is 14 residues. This CDR3 is CAWSMDRETEKLFF. The CDR3 DNA is TGTGCCTGGAGTATGGACAGAGAGACGGAAAAACTGTTTTTT.